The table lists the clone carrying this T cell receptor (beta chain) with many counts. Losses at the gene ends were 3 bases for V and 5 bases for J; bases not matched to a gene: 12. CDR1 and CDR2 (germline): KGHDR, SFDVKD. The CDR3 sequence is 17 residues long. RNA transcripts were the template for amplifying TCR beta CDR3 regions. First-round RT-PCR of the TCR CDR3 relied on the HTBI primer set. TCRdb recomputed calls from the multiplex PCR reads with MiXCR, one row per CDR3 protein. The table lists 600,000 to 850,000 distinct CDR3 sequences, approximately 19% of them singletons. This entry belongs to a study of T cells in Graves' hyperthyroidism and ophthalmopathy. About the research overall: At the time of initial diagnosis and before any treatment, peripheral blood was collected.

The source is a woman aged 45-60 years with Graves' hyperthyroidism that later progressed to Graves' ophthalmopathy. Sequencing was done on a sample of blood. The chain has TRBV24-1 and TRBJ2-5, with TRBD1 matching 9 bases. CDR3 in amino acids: CATSDRAGTGLLETQYF. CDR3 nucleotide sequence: TGTGCCACCAGTGATCGGGCCGGGACAGGGTTGTTGGAGACCCAGTACTTC.